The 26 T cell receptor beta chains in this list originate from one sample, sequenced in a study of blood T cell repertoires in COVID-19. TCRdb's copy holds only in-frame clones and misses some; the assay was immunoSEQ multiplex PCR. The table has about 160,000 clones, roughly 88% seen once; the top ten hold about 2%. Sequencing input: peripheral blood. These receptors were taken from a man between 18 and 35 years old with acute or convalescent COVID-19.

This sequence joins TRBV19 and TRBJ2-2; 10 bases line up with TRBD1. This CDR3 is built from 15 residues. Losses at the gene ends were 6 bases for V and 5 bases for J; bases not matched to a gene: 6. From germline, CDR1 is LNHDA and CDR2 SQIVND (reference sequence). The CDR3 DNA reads TGTGCCAGTAGGACAGGGGGCAGGATAACCGGGGAGCTGTTTTTT. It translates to CASRTGGRITGELFF.

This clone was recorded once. CDR3 in DNA: TGTGCCAGTATCAGGGGCCCGGGATACTCTGGGGCCAACGTCCTGACTTTC. Translated, it gives CASIRGPGYSGANVLTF. The V and J genes are TRBV19 and TRBJ2-6; a possible D gene is TRBD1 (6 bases). Between the trimmed V and J ends, which lost 7 bases and 0 bases, there was a span of 16 bases. Germline V gene lookup returns CDR1 LNHDA and CDR2 SQIVND (reference sequence). This CDR3 is built from 17 residues.

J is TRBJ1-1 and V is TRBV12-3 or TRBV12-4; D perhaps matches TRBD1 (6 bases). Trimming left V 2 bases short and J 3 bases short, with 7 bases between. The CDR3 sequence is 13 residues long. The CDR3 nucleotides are TGTGCCAGCAGTTTATCAGGGGACACTGAAGCTTTCTTT. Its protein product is CASSLSGDTEAFF.

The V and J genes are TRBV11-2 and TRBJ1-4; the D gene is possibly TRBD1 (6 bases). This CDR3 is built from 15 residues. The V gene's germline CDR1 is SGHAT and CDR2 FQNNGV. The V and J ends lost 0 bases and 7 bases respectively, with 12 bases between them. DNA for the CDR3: TGTGCCAGCAGCTTAGAGGGGGCGCATGGTGAAAAACTGTTTTTT. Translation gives CASSLEGAHGEKLFF. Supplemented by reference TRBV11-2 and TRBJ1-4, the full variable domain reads EAGVAQSPRYKIIEKRQSVAFWCNPISGHATLYWYQQILGQGPKLLIQFQNNGVVDDSQLPKDRFSAERLKGVDSTLKIQPAKLEDSAVYLCASSLEGAHGEKLFFGSGTQLSVL.

Here the CDR3 DNA reads TGTGCCAGCAGTTACGAGCCGAACACTGAAGCTTTCTTT. Translating it yields CASSYEPNTEAFF. This chain joins TRBV6-5 and TRBJ1-1, with unresolved D. This CDR3 region has 13 residues. Between the trimmed V and J ends, which lost 2 bases and 1 base, there was a span of 5 bases. CDR1 and CDR2 (germline): MNHEY, SVGAGI.

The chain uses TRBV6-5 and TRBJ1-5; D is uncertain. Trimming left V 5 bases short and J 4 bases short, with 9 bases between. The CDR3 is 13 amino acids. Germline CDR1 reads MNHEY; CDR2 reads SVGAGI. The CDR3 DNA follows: TGTGCCAGCAGTCAATATAGAAATCAGCCCCAGCATTTT. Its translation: CASSQYRNQPQHF.

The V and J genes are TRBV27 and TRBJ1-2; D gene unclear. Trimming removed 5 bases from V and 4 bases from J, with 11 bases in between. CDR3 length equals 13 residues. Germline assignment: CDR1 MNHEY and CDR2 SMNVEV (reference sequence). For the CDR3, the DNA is TGTGCCAGCAGTCCAGCGGCGGGCTATGGCTACACCTTC. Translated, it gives CASSPAAGYGYTF.

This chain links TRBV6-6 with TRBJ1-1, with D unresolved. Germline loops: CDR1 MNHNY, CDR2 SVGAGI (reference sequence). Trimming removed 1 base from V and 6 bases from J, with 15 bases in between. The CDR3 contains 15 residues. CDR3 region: CASSYLNRLGAEAFF. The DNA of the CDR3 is TGTGCCAGCAGTTACTTGAATAGACTTGGCGCTGAAGCTTTCTTT.

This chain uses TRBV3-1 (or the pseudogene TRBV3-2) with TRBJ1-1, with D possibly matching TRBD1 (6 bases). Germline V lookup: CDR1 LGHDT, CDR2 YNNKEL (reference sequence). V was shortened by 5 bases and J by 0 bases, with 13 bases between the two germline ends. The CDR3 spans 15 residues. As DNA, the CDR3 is TGTGCCAGCAGCAACTCGGACAGCTTGAACACTGAAGCTTTCTTT. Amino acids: CASSNSDSLNTEAFF.

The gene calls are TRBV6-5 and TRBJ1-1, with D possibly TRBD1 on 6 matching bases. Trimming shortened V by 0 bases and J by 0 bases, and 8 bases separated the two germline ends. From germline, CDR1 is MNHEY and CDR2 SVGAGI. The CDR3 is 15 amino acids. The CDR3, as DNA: TGTGCCAGCAGTTACTCGACAGGAATGAACACTGAAGCTTTCTTT. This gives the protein CASSYSTGMNTEAFF.

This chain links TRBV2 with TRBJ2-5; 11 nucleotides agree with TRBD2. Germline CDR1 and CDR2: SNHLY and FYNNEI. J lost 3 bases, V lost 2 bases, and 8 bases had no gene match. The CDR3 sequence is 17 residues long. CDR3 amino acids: CASSEWASGGIKETQYF. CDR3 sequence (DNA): TGTGCCAGCAGTGAATGGGCTAGCGGGGGGATCAAAGAGACCCAGTACTTC.

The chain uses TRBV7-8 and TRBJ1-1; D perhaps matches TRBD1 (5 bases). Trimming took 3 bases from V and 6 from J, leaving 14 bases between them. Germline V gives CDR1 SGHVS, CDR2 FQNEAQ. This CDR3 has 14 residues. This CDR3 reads CASSLETGRAEAFF. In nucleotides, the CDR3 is TGTGCCAGCAGCTTGGAAACAGGACGGGCTGAAGCTTTCTTT.

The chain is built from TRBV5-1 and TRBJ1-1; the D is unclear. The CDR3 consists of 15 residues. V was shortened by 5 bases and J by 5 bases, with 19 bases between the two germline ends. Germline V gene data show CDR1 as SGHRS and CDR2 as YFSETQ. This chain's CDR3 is CASSSRDPRGTEAFF. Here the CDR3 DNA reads TGCGCCAGCAGTTCTCGGGATCCTCGGGGAACTGAAGCTTTCTTT.

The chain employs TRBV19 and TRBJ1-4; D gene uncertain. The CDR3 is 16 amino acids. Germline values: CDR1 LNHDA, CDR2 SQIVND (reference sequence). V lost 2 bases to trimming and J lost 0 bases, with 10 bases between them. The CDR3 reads CASSIKRSATNEKLFF. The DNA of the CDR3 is TGTGCCAGTAGTATAAAGAGGTCTGCAACTAATGAAAAACTGTTTTTT.

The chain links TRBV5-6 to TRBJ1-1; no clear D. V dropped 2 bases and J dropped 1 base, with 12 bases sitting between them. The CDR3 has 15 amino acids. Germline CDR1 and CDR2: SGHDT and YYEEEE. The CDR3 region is CASSFLWRRNTEAFF. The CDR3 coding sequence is TGTGCCAGCAGCTTTTTGTGGAGAAGGAACACTGAAGCTTTCTTT.

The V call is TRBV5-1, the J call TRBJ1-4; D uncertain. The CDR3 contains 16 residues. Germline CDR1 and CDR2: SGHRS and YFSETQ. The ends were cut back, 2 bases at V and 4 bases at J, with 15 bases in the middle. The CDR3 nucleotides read TGCGCCAGCAGCTTAAGGGTTAGCGCCGATAATGAAAAACTGTTTTTT. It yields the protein CASSLRVSADNEKLFF.

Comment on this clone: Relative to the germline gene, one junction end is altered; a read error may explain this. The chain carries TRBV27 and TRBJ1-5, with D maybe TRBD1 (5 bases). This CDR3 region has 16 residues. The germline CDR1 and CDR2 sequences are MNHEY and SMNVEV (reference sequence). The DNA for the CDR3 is TGTGCCAGCGGTTTTTTGGGGGGGTCGAATGATCAGCCCCAGCATTTT. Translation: CASGFLGGSNDQPQHF.

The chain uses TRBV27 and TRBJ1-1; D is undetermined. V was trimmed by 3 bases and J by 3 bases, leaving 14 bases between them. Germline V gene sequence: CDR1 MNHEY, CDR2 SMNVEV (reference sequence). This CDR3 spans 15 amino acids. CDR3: CASSFIRGRDTEAFF. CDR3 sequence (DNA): TGTGCCAGCAGTTTTATCCGAGGGAGGGACACTGAAGCTTTCTTT.

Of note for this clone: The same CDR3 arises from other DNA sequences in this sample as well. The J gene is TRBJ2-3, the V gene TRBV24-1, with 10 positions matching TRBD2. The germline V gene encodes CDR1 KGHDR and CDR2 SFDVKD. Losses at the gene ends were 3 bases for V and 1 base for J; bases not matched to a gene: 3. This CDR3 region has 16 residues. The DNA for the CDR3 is TGTGCCACCAGTGATCCCGGACTAGCGGGCACAGATACGCAGTATTTT. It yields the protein CATSDPGLAGTDTQYF.

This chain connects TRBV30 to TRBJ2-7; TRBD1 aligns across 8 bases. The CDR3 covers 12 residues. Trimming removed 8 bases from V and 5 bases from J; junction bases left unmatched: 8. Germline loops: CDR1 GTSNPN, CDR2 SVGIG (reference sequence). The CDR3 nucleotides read TGTGCCGCAGCGCAGGGGGCGAACGAGCAGTACTTC. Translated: CAAAQGANEQYF.

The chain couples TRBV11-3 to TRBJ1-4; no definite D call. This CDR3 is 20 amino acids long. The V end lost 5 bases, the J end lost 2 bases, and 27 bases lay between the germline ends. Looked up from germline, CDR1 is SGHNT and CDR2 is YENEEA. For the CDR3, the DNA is TGTGCCAGCAGCCCGTTGAAGGTTGGGCAGGATGTTGGGACTAATGAAAAACTGTTTTTT. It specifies CASSPLKVGQDVGTNEKLFF.

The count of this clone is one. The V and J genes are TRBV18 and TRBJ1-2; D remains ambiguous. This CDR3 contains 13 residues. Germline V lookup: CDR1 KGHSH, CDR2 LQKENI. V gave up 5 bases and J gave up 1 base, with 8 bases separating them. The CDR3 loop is CASSGPINYGYTF. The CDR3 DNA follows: TGTGCCAGCTCAGGGCCCATTAACTATGGCTACACCTTC.

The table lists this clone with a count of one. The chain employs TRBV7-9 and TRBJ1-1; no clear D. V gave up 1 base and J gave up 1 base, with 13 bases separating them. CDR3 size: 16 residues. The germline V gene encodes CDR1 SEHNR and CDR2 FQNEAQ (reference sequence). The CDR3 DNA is TGTGCCAGCAGCTTAGGAGGTTGGCGGGAGAACACTGAAGCTTTCTTT. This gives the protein CASSLGGWRENTEAFF.

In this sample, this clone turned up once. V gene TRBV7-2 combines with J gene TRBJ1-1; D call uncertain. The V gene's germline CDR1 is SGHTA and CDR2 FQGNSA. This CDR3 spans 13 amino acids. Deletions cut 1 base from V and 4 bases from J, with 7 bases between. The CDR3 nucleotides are TGTGCCAGCAGCTTAGACTCCCGCACTGAAGCTTTCTTT. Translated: CASSLDSRTEAFF.

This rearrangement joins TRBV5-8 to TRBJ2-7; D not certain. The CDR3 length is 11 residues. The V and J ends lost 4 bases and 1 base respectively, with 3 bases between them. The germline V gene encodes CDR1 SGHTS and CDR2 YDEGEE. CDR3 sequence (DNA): TGTGCCAGCAGCCCTTCCTACGAGCAGTACTTC. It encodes CASSPSYEQYF.

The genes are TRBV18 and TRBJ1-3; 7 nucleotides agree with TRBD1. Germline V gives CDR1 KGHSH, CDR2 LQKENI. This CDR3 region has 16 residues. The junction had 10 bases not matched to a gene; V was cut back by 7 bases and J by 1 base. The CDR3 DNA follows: TGTGCCAGCTTTACCGGGACAGCATTATCTGGAAACACCATATATTTT. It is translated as CASFTGTALSGNTIYF.